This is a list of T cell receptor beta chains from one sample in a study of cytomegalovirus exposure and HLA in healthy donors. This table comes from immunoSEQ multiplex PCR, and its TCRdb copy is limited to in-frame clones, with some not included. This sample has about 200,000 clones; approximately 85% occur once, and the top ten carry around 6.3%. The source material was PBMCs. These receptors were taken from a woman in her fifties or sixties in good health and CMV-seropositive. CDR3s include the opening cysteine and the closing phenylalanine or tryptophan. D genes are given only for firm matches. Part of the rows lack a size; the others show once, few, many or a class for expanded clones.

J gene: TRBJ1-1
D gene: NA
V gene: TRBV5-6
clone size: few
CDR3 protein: CASSLGYRATEAFF
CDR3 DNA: TGTGCCAGCAGCTTGGGATACAGGGCCACTGAAGCTTTCTTT

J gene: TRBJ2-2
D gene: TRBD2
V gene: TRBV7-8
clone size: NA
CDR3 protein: CASSMPGGLTGELFF
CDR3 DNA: TGTGCCAGCAGCATGCCGGGGGGTCTTACCGGGGAGCTGTTTTTT

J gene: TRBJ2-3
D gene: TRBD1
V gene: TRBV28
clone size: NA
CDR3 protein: CASTDREYGSTDTQYF
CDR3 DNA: TGTGCCAGCACGGACAGGGAATACGGTAGCACAGATACGCAGTATTTT

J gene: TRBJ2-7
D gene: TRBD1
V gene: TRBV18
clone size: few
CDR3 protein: CASSPADRDHEQYF
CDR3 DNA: TGTGCCAGCTCACCGGCGGACAGGGATCACGAGCAGTACTTC

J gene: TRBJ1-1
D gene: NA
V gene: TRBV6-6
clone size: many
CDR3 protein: CASNLLSGSTEAFF
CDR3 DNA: TGTGCCAGCAACCTATTAAGTGGTAGCACTGAAGCTTTCTTT

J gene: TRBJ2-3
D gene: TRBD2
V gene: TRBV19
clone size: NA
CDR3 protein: CASSIDRQGGVIPDTQYF
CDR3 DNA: TGTGCCAGTAGTATAGATCGCCAGGGAGGGGTCATACCAGATACGCAGTATTTT

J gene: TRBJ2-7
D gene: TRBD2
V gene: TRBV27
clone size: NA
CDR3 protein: CASRRAGTSGYEQYF
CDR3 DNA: TGTGCCAGCAGAAGGGCCGGGACTAGCGGTTACGAGCAGTACTTC

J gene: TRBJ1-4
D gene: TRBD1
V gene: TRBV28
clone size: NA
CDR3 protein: CASSFRTGGEREKLFF
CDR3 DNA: TGTGCCAGCAGTTTTCGGACAGGGGGCGAGAGAGAAAAACTGTTTTTT

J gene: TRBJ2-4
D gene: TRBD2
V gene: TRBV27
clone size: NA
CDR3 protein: CASSFRGLAGAKNIQYF
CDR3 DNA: TGTGCCAGCAGTTTTCGAGGACTAGCGGGAGCCAAAAACATTCAGTACTTC

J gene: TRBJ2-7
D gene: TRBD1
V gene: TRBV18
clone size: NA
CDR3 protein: CASSPGRTGGAEQYF
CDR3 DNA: TGTGCCAGCTCACCCGGCCGGACAGGGGGCGCGGAGCAGTACTTC

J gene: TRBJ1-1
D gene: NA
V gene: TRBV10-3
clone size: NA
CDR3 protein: CAISMRGTEAFF
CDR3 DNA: TGTGCCATCTCAATGAGGGGGACTGAAGCTTTCTTT

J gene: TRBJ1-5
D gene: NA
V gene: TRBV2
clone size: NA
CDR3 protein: CASGGRAGPQHF
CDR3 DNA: TGTGCCAGCGGCGGGAGGGCAGGGCCCCAGCATTTT

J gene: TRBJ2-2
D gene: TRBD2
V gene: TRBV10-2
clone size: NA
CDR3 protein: CASSESGASGVNTGELFF
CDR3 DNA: TGCGCCAGCAGTGAGTCGGGAGCTAGCGGGGTTAACACCGGGGAGCTGTTTTTT

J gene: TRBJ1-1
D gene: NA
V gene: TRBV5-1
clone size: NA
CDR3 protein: CASSSASTMNTEAFF
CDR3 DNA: TGCGCCAGCAGCTCTGCCTCGACAATGAACACTGAAGCTTTCTTT

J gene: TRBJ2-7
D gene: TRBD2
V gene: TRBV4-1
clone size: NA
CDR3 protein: CASSQGLASGGDGAYEQYF
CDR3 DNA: TGCGCCAGCAGCCAAGGGTTGGCTAGCGGGGGTGATGGGGCCTACGAGCAGTACTTC

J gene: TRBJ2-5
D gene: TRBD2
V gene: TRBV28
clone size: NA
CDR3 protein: CASSLGGDQETQYF
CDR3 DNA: TGTGCCAGCAGTTTGGGAGGGGACCAAGAGACCCAGTACTTC

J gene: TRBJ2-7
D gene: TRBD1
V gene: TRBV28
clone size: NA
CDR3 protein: CATEKRDRAVQYF
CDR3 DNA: TGTGCCACCGAAAAACGGGACAGGGCAGTGCAGTACTTC

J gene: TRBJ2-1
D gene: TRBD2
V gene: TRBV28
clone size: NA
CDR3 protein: CASSFEREGGNEQFF
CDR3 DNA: TGTGCCAGCAGTTTTGAGCGGGAGGGGGGCAATGAGCAGTTCTTC

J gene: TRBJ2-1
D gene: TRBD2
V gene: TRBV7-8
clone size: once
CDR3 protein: CASSSQGLAGGTRLF
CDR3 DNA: TGTGCCAGCAGCTCCCAGGGACTAGCGGGAGGGACTCGACTCTTC

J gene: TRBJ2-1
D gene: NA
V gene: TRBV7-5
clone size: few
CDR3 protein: CVRSQPGLAYSYNEQFF
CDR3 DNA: TGTGTCAGAAGTCAACCGGGACTAGCGTACTCCTACAATGAGCAGTTCTTC

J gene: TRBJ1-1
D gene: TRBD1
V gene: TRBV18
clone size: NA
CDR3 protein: CASSPRVQGADTEAFF
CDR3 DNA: TGTGCCAGCTCACCACGGGTACAGGGGGCGGACACTGAAGCTTTCTTT

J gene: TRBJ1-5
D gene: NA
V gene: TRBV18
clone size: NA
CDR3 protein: CASSPRGEPKYQPQHF
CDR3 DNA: TGTGCCAGCTCACCACGGGGGGAACCGAAGTATCAGCCCCAGCATTTT

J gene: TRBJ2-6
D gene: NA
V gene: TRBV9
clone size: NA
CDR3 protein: CASSEEGLRGANVLTF
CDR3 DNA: TGTGCCAGCAGCGAGGAGGGCCTCAGGGGGGCCAACGTCCTGACTTTC

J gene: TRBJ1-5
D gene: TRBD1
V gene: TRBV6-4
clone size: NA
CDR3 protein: CASSRRQGVGRQPQHF
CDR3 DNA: TGTGCCAGCAGTAGAAGACAGGGGGTTGGGAGGCAGCCCCAGCATTTT

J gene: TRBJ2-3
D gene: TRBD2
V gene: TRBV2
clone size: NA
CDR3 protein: CASSERGLANPTDTQYF
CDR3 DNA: TGTGCCAGCAGTGAAAGGGGACTAGCGAACCCCACAGATACGCAGTATTTT

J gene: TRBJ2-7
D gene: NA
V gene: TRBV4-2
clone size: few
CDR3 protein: CASSQFLTGERHEQYF
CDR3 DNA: TGTGCCAGCAGCCAATTCTTGACGGGAGAACGGCACGAGCAGTACTTC

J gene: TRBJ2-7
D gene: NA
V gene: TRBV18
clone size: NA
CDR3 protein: CASSPGGSAEQYF
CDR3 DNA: TGTGCCAGCTCACCAGGGGGGTCTGCCGAGCAGTACTTC

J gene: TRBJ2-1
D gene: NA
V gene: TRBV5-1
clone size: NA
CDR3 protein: CASSLGQYNEQFF
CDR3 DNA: TGCGCCAGCAGCTTGGGACAGTACAATGAGCAGTTCTTC

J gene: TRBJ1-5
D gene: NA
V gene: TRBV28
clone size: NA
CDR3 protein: CASNPGGTVVYSNQPQHF
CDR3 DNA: TGTGCCAGCAACCCTGGGGGGACCGTAGTTTATAGCAATCAGCCCCAGCATTTT

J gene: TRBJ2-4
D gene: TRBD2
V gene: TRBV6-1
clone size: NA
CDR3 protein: CASRTGTRAKNIQYF
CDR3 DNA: TGTGCCAGCAGAACAGGGACTAGAGCCAAAAACATTCAGTACTTC

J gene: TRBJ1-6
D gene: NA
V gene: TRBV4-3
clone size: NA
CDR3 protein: CASSQGAGNNSPLHF
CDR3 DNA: TGCGCCAGCAGCCAAGGGGCAGGGAATAATTCACCCCTCCACTTT

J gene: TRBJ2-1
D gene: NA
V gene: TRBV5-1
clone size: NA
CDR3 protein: CASSFQSEYNEQFF
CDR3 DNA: TGCGCCAGCAGCTTTCAATCGGAGTACAATGAGCAGTTCTTC

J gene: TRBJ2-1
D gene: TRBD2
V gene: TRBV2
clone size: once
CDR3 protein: CASSLGLAGVDEQFF
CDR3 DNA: TGTGCCAGCAGTTTGGGACTAGCGGGAGTGGATGAGCAGTTCTTC

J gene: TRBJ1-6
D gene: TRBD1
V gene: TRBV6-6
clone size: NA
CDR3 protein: CASSSSQGGDSPLHF
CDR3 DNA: TGTGCCAGCAGTTCCTCCCAAGGGGGCGATTCACCCCTCCACTTT

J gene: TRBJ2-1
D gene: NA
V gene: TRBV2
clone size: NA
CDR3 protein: CASSVQGARLFF
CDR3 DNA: TGTGCCAGCAGTGTTCAAGGCGCTAGGCTGTTCTTC

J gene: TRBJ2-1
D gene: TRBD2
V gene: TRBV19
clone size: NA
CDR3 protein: CASSRTSGEIYNEQFF
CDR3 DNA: TGTGCCAGTAGTAGGACTAGCGGAGAGATCTACAATGAGCAGTTCTTC

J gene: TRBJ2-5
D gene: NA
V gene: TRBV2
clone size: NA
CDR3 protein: CASSRTFEGETQYF
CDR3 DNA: TGTGCCAGCAGCCGGACTTTTGAGGGAGAGACCCAGTACTTC

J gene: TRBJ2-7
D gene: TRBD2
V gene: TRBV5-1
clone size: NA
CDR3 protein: CASSFSSGGIGSSYEQYF
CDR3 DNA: TGCGCCAGCAGCTTTTCTAGCGGGGGAATAGGAAGCTCCTACGAGCAGTACTTC

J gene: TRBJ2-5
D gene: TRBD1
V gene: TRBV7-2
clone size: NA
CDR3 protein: CASSSSITGGETQYF
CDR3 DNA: TGTGCCAGCAGCTCTTCTATAACAGGGGGGGAGACCCAGTACTTC

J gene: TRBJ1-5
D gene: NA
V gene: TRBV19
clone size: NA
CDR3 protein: CASSIRGNQPQHF
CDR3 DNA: TGTGCCAGTAGTATACGAGGCAATCAGCCCCAGCATTTT

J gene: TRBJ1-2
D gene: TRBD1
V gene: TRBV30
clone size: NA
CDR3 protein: CAWSTGQGVIRYTF
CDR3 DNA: TGTGCCTGGAGTACAGGACAGGGAGTTATTCGGTACACCTTC

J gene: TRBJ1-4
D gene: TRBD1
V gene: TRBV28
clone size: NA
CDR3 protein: CASSLTGLVTNEKLFF
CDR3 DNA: TGTGCCAGCAGTTTGACAGGGTTGGTCACTAATGAAAAACTGTTTTTT

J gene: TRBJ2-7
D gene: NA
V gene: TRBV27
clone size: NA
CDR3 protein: CASSTLNEQYF
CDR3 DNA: TGTGCCAGCAGCACTCTAAACGAGCAGTACTTC

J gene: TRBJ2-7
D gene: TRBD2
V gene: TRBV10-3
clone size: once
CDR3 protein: CAISFSSGGIYEQYF
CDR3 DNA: TGTGCCATCAGTTTCTCTAGCGGGGGGATCTACGAGCAGTACTTC

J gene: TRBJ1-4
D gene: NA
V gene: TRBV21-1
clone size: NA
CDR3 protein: CASSIAGANEKLFF
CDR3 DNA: TGTGCCAGCAGCATCGCAGGGGCGAATGAAAAACTGTTTTTT

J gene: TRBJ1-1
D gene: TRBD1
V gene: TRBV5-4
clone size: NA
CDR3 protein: CASSLAGGGTEAFF
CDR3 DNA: TGTGCCAGCAGCTTGGCAGGGGGCGGGACTGAAGCTTTCTTT

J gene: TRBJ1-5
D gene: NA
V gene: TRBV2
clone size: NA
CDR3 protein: CASRNNNQPQHF
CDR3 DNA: TGTGCCAGCAGGAACAACAATCAGCCCCAGCATTTT

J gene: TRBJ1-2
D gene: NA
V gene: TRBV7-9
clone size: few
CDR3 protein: CASSLEESGYTF
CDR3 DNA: TGTGCCAGCAGCCTAGAAGAGAGCGGCTACACCTTC

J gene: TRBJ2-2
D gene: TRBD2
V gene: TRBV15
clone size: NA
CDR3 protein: CATSSPGLERGELFF
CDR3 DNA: TGTGCCACCAGCAGCCCGGGACTAGAACGTGGGGAGCTGTTTTTT

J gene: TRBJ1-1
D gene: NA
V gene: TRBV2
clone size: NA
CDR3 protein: CASLGNTEAFF
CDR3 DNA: TGTGCCAGCCTAGGGAACACTGAAGCTTTCTTT

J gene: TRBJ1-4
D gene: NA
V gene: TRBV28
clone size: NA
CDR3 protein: CASSSTGNEKLFF
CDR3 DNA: TGTGCCAGCAGTTCGACGGGAAATGAAAAACTGTTTTTT

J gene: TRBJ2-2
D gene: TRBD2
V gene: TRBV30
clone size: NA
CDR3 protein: CACRSRVFALAGGYPGELFF
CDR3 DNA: TGTGCCTGTCGGAGTAGGGTTTTTGCCTTGGCGGGAGGGTACCCCGGGGAGCTGTTTTTT

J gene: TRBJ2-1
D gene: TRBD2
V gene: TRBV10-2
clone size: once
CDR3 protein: CASSDLADPYNEQFF
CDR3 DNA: TGCGCCAGCAGTGACCTAGCGGACCCATACAATGAGCAGTTCTTC

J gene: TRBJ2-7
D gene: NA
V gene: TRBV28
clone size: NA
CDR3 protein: CASSSHDRLEQYF
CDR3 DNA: TGTGCCAGCAGTTCCCATGACCGACTCGAGCAGTACTTC

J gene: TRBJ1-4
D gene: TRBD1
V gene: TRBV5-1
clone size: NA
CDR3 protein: CASSLGGGGGTEKLFF
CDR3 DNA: TGCGCCAGCAGCTTGGGAGGAGGGGGCGGAACTGAAAAACTGTTTTTT

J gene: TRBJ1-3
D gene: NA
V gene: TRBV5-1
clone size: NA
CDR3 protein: CASSVGVSGNTIYF
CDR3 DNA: TGCGCCAGCAGCGTCGGTGTATCTGGAAACACCATATATTTT